What follows are 32 T cell receptor beta chains derived from one specimen sequenced in a study of CD8 T cells in Susac syndrome. RNA in amounts of roughly 0.5 to 1 ug was reverse transcribed with random hexamers. TCRdb reprocessed the immunoSEQ multiplex PCR reads with MiXCR, giving one entry per CDR3 protein. The table lists about 140,000 distinct CDR3 sequences, about 95% of them singletons. The source material was CD4+ T cells from PBMCs. The receptors originated from a human donor with Susac syndrome.

A single count supports this clonotype. The chain is built from TRBV12-3 or TRBV12-4 and TRBJ2-7; 11 nucleotides agree with TRBD2. V shed 0 bases and J 4 bases; nucleotides not matched to a gene: 2. The CDR3 runs to 15 residues. The CDR3 DNA follows: TGTGCCAGCAGTTTAGCCCTAGCGGGGGGATACGAGCAGTACTTC. It encodes CASSLALAGGYEQYF.

This clonotype was observed once. The rearrangement links TRBV3-1 to TRBJ1-1, with D uncertain. The germline CDR1 and CDR2 sequences are LGHDT and YNNKEL (reference sequence). V shed 2 bases and J shed 0 bases, with 7 bases lying between them. The CDR3 extends over 14 amino acids. The CDR3 region is CASSQPRVNTEAFF. In DNA, the CDR3 is TGTGCCAGCAGCCAACCCCGGGTGAACACTGAAGCTTTCTTT.

The genes are TRBV12-3 or TRBV12-4 and TRBJ1-1; D is possibly TRBD1 (5 bases). The CDR3 has 14 amino acids. V gave up 3 bases and J gave up 2 bases, with 10 bases separating them. The CDR3 loop is CASSFSGFNTEAFF. CDR3 nucleotide sequence: TGTGCCAGCAGTTTTTCAGGGTTTAACACTGAAGCTTTCTTT.

The chain has TRBV29-1 and TRBJ2-7, with D possibly matching TRBD1 (5 bases). The CDR3 loop spans 13 amino acids. With 6 bases removed from V and 0 bases from J, the gap between germline ends came to 12 bases. Germline assignment: CDR1 SQVTM and CDR2 ANQGSEA. CDR3 protein: CSVRTPGSYEQYF. CDR3 DNA: TGCAGCGTCCGGACACCAGGCTCCTACGAGCAGTACTTC.

J is TRBJ2-7 and V is TRBV20-1; maybe TRBD2 (5 bases). The CDR3 consists of 11 residues. V was cut by 2 bases and J by 6 bases, with 8 bases left in between. Germline CDR1 reads DFQATT; CDR2 reads SNEGSKA (reference sequence). As DNA, the CDR3 is TGCAGTGCTAGATGGCGGGTCGAGCAGTACTTC. It codes for CSARWRVEQYF.

V usage is TRBV30 and J usage is TRBJ1-2; the D gene is possibly TRBD1 (5 bases). Germline CDR1 is GTSNPN and CDR2 is SVGIG (reference sequence). The CDR3 has 13 amino acids. V was trimmed by 2 bases and J by 8 bases, leaving 15 bases between them. This CDR3 reads CAWSTGTFHGYTF. CDR3 in DNA: TGTGCCTGGAGTACCGGGACTTTTCACGGCTACACCTTC.

The V gene is TRBV25-1, the J gene TRBJ2-5; D may be TRBD2 (7 bases). The CDR3 is made up of 15 amino acids. Germline V gives CDR1 MGHDK, CDR2 SYGVNS. Deletions cut 3 bases from V and 5 bases from J, with 16 bases between. The DNA of the CDR3 is TGTGCCAGCAGTGACCGACTGGGGGGGCGCGAGACCCAGTACTTC. This translates into CASSDRLGGRETQYF. Using reference TRBV25-1 and TRBJ2-5 for the parts outside the CDR3, the full variable domain is EADIYQTPRYLVIGTGKKITLECSQTMGHDKMYWYQQDPGMELHLIHYSYGVNSTEKGDLSSESTVSRIRTEHFPLTLESARPSHTSQYLCASSDRLGGRETQYFGPGTRLLVL.

This clonotype appeared a single time. The rearrangement joins TRBV4-1 to TRBJ2-1; no definite D call. V was cut by 2 bases and J by 9 bases, with 8 bases left in between. This CDR3 is built from 12 residues. Per the germline V gene, CDR1 is MGHRA and CDR2 is YSYEKL. CDR3 sequence reads: CASSQSLGEQFF. The CDR3 DNA reads as TGCGCCAGCAGCCAAAGCCTGGGTGAGCAGTTCTTC.

CDR3 in DNA: TGTGCCAGCTCACCGACCGGGCCCAGGGATGCTTTCTTT. Translating gives CASSPTGPRDAFF. This sequence joins TRBV18 and TRBJ1-1; a weak D match, TRBD1 (5 bases). The CDR3 covers 13 residues. CDR1 and CDR2 from the germline V gene are KGHSH and LQKENI. V was trimmed by 3 bases and J by 11 bases, leaving 16 bases between them. Full variable domain (remainder filled in from reference TRBV18 and TRBJ1-1): NAGVMQNPRHLVRRRGQEARLRCSPMKGHSHVYWYRQLPEEGLKFMVYLQKENIIDESGMPKERFSAEFPKEGPSILRIQQVVRGDSAAYFCASSPTGPRDAFFGQGTRLTVV.

This clonotype was found once. This chain links TRBV20-1 with TRBJ1-2, with a weak D call TRBD1 (5 bases). In germline, CDR1 is DFQATT, CDR2 SNEGSKA (reference sequence). The V and J ends lost 2 bases and 3 bases respectively, with 10 bases between them. CDR3 length: 13 amino acids. In DNA, the CDR3 is TGCAGTGCTAGAAGGACACTTGACTATGGCTACACCTTC. Amino acid sequence: CSARRTLDYGYTF.

This chain joins TRBV20-1 and TRBJ1-1, with D perhaps TRBD1 (6 bases). Trimming removed 0 bases at V and 6 bases at J, with 17 bases between. There are 15 residues in the CDR3. CDR1 is DFQATT and CDR2 is SNEGSKA in the germline V gene (reference sequence). In DNA, the CDR3 is TGCAGTGCTAGAGAGAGCTACAGGGCAAGGGCTGAAGCTTTCTTT. Protein: CSARESYRARAEAFF.

This chain links TRBV20-1 with TRBJ1-2, with 8 bases lining up with TRBD1. This CDR3 has 13 residues. The J segment lost 5 bases and the V segment lost 6 bases, leaving 8 bases of the junction unmatched. The V gene's germline CDR1 is DFQATT and CDR2 SNEGSKA (reference sequence). Written as DNA, the CDR3 is TGCAGTGCATCGACAGGGGTACTTTATGGCTACACCTTC. Its translation is CSASTGVLYGYTF.

The V call is TRBV27, the J call TRBJ1-3; D not resolved. Germline values: CDR1 MNHEY, CDR2 SMNVEV (reference sequence). The V gene lost 0 bases and the J gene lost 2 bases, with 2 bases spanning the gap. The length of the CDR3 is 13 residues. This CDR3 is CASSLSPGNTIYF. DNA for the CDR3: TGTGCCAGCAGTTTATCCCCTGGAAACACCATATATTTT.

This chain connects TRBV28 to TRBJ2-7, with D hard to call. The germline V gene has CDR1 MDHEN and CDR2 SYDVKM. CDR3 size: 15 residues. Trimming took off 5 bases at V and 0 bases at J, with 14 bases between the two ends. CDR3 bases: TGTGCCAGCAGTGCTTATATTAGGAGCTCCTACGAGCAGTACTTC. Translated, it gives CASSAYIRSSYEQYF.

The CDR3: CSAVTFYNEQFF. The CDR3 DNA sequence: TGCAGCGCCGTGACATTCTACAATGAGCAGTTCTTC. The rearrangement joins TRBV29-1 to TRBJ2-1; D not certain. The V gene's germline CDR1 is SQVTM and CDR2 ANQGSEA. V was clipped by 7 bases and J by 3 bases, with 10 bases between them. There are 12 residues in the CDR3.

This sequence joins TRBV25-1 and TRBJ2-1, with unresolved D. The germline V and J ends were trimmed by 6 bases and 4 bases, with 4 bases remaining between them. The CDR3 is 11 residues long. Per the germline V gene, CDR1 is MGHDK and CDR2 is SYGVNS. The DNA for the CDR3 is TGTGCCAGCAGGCGTTACAATGAGCAGTTCTTC. It specifies CASRRYNEQFF.

This clonotype was seen once. V and J are TRBV11-2 and TRBJ2-5; tentative D call: TRBD2 (6 bases). Trimming left V 1 base short and J 8 bases short, with 20 bases between. Germline CDR1 SGHAT, CDR2 FQNNGV. The CDR3 runs to 16 residues. The CDR3 sequence is CASSLVAGHKRLTQYF. The CDR3 DNA is TGTGCCAGCAGCTTAGTTGCGGGGCATAAGAGATTAACCCAGTACTTC.

The CDR3 sequence: CSVGRQGTEEKLFF. For the CDR3, the DNA is TGCAGCGTGGGCCGACAGGGGACGGAAGAAAAACTGTTTTTT. The V and J genes are TRBV29-1 and TRBJ1-4; 8 bases fit TRBD1. J lost 8 bases, V lost 6 bases, and 11 bases had no gene match. The CDR3 totals 14 residues. Per the germline V gene, CDR1 is SQVTM and CDR2 is ANQGSEA.

This chain links TRBV20-1 with TRBJ1-4; 8 bases fit TRBD1. V lost 3 bases, J lost 5 bases, and 11 bases stayed unmatched. Germline CDR1 is DFQATT and CDR2 is SNEGSKA (reference sequence). The CDR3 extends over 16 amino acids. Here the CDR3 reads CSARAMGAGGNEKLFF. Here the CDR3 DNA reads TGCAGTGCTAGGGCCATGGGGGCAGGGGGCAATGAAAAACTGTTTTTT.

The rearrangement links TRBV15 to TRBJ2-3, with TRBD2 matching 7 bases. J was trimmed by 0 bases and V by 1 base; bases with no gene match: 4. Per the germline V gene, CDR1 is LNHNV and CDR2 is YYDKDF (reference sequence). This CDR3 contains 16 residues. This chain's CDR3 is CATSRGDSGSTDTQYF. CDR3 DNA sequence: TGTGCCACCAGCAGAGGCGATAGCGGGAGCACAGATACGCAGTATTTT.

V usage is TRBV27 and J usage is TRBJ1-5; D gene ambiguous. Germline V gene data show CDR1 as MNHEY and CDR2 as SMNVEV (reference sequence). This CDR3 comprises 16 residues. Trimming left V 2 bases short and J 1 base short, with 12 bases between. Here the CDR3 reads CASSLKSWESNQPQHF. The CDR3 DNA is TGTGCCAGCAGTTTAAAGTCCTGGGAGAGCAATCAGCCCCAGCATTTT.

The chain employs TRBV4-1 and TRBJ2-7; the match to TRBD1 covers 7 bases. J was trimmed by 3 bases and V by 6 bases; bases with no gene match: 14. The CDR3 runs to 16 residues. The germline CDR1 and CDR2 sequences are MGHRA and YSYEKL. The CDR3 bases are TGCGCCAGCAGTCCAGACGGGACAGTTGGGGACTACGAGCAGTACTTC. Translation gives CASSPDGTVGDYEQYF.

V and J are TRBV12-3 or TRBV12-4 and TRBJ2-3, with 7 bases identical to TRBD2. CDR3 length: 17 amino acids. The V segment lost 6 bases and the J segment 5 bases; nucleotides outside the gene matches: 17. The CDR3 loop reads CASSSTWGWTSRDTQYF. CDR3 sequence (DNA): TGTGCCAGCAGCTCCACCTGGGGGTGGACTAGTCGAGATACGCAGTATTTT.

The J gene is TRBJ2-5, the V gene TRBV28, with 10 bases aligning to TRBD2. J was trimmed by 9 bases and V by 3 bases; bases with no gene match: 22. This CDR3 region has 19 residues. CDR1 and CDR2 from the germline V gene are MDHEN and SYDVKM. The CDR3 protein is CASSLVLSGRPQPDVAQYF. In DNA form, the CDR3 reads TGTGCCAGCAGTTTGGTTCTTAGCGGGAGGCCTCAACCCGACGTGGCCCAGTACTTC.

The chain links TRBV7-9 to TRBJ2-3; TRBD2 aligns across 11 bases. Germline V gene lookup returns CDR1 SEHNR and CDR2 FQNEAQ (reference sequence). J gave up 2 bases and V 3 bases, and 4 bases lay outside the gene matches. The CDR3 is 16 residues long. CDR3 sequence (DNA): TGTGCCAGCAGCTTTGCGGGACTAGCGGACACAGATACGCAGTATTTT. This encodes CASSFAGLADTDTQYF.

The V and J genes are TRBV9 and TRBJ2-2, with D possibly being TRBD1 (5 bases). The V end was cut by 1 base, the J end by 1 base, with 8 bases between. In germline, CDR1 is SGDLS, CDR2 YYNGEE. The CDR3 has 15 amino acids. The CDR3 coding sequence is TGTGCCAGCAGCGTATTAGGGGAGAACACCGGGGAGCTGTTTTTT. Amino acid sequence: CASSVLGENTGELFF. Combining the CDR3 with reference TRBV9 and TRBJ2-2 gives the whole variable domain DSGVTQTPKHLITATGQRVTLRCSPRSGDLSVYWYQQSLDQGLQFLIQYYNGEERAKGNILERFSAQQFPDLHSELNLSSLELGDSALYFCASSVLGENTGELFFGEGSRLTVL.

The chain uses TRBV28 and TRBJ1-1, with D hard to call. Germline CDR1 MDHEN, CDR2 SYDVKM. The CDR3 is 15 amino acids. The V and J ends lost 2 bases and 4 bases respectively, with 14 bases between them. The CDR3 DNA sequence: TGTGCCAGCAGTTTAATCCCCGCCCTGGGCACTGAAGCTTTCTTT. The encoded protein is CASSLIPALGTEAFF.

The V and J genes are TRBV19 and TRBJ2-3, with TRBD1 matching 9 bases. CDR1 is LNHDA and CDR2 is SQIVND in the germline V gene (reference sequence). CDR3 length: 14 residues. The V segment lost 5 bases and the J segment 7 bases; nucleotides outside the gene matches: 7. CDR3 protein: CASSPRDRVNTQYF. CDR3 in DNA: TGTGCCAGTAGTCCCCGGGACAGGGTGAATACGCAGTATTTT. Full variable domain (remainder filled in from reference TRBV19 and TRBJ2-3): DGGITQSPKYLFRKEGQNVTLSCEQNLNHDAMYWYRQDPGQGLRLIYYSQIVNDFQKGDIAEGYSVSREKKESFPLTVTSAQKNPTAFYLCASSPRDRVNTQYFGPGTRLTVL.

The genes are TRBV12-3 or TRBV12-4 and TRBJ2-3; TRBD1 aligns across 8 bases. V shed 5 bases and J 1 base; nucleotides not matched to a gene: 14. The CDR3 contains 18 residues. The CDR3 region is CASSGHPGTGGGTDTQYF. The DNA for the CDR3 is TGTGCCAGCAGTGGCCACCCTGGGACAGGAGGAGGCACAGATACGCAGTATTTT.

The chain is built from TRBV7-2 and TRBJ2-4; unclear D gene. The V and J ends lost 6 bases and 4 bases respectively, with 10 bases between them. Germline V gene data show CDR1 as SGHTA and CDR2 as FQGNSA. The CDR3 has 13 amino acids. CDR3 loop: CASSSGSKNIQYF. CDR3 bases: TGTGCCAGCAGTTCCGGGTCGAAAAACATTCAGTACTTC.

The V call is TRBV4-1, the J call TRBJ2-1; 7 nucleotides match TRBD2. Germline CDR1 and CDR2: MGHRA and YSYEKL. Losses at the gene ends were 3 bases for V and 4 bases for J; bases not matched to a gene: 9. The CDR3 contains 16 residues. The CDR3 DNA sequence: TGCGCCAGCAGCCAGGACCGGGCTAGCGGATACAATGAGCAGTTCTTC. This codes for CASSQDRASGYNEQFF.

The chain carries TRBV14 and TRBJ1-2; D is possibly TRBD1 (5 bases). The germline CDR1 and CDR2 sequences are SGHDN and FVKESK. This CDR3 is built from 13 residues. V was shortened by 8 bases and J by 4 bases, with 14 bases between the two germline ends. As DNA, the CDR3 is TGTGCCAGCGGGCCGGGGCGGACCTATGGCTACACCTTC. This translates into CASGPGRTYGYTF.